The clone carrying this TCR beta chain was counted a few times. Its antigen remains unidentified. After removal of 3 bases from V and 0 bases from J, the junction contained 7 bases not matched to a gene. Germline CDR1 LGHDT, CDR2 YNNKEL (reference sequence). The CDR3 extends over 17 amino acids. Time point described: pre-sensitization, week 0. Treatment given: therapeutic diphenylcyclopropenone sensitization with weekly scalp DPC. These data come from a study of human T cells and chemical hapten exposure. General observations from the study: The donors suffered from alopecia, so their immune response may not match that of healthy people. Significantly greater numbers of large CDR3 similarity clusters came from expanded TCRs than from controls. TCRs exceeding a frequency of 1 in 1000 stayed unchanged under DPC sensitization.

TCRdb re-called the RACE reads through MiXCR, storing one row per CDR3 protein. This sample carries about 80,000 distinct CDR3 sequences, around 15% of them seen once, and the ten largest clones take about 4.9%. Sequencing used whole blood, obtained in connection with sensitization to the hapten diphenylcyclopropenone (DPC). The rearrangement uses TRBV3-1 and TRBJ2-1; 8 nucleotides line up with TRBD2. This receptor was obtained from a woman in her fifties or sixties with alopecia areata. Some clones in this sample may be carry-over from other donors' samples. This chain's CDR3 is CASSHRPSGHSYNEQFF. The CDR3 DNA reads TGTGCCAGCAGCCATAGACCTAGCGGGCACTCCTACAATGAGCAGTTCTTC.